The 11 T cell receptor beta chains below were found in one sample sequenced in a study of Graves' ophthalmopathy and Graves' hyperthyroidism. The study amplified TCR beta CDR3 regions using RNA transcripts. RT-PCR with HTBI primers came first, then second-round multiplex PCR. MiXCR was run by TCRdb on the multiplex PCR reads, yielding one entry per CDR3 protein. The data contain nearly 400,000 distinct CDR3 sequences, roughly 18% of them seen just once; the ten biggest clones take up 1.5% to 2%. Sample: peripheral blood. Receptor source: a woman aged 18-29 years with Graves' ophthalmopathy.

V gene TRBV29-1 combines with J gene TRBJ2-7, with 11 positions matching TRBD2. Germline V gene sequence: CDR1 SQVTM, CDR2 ANQGSEA. CDR3 length equals 14 residues. The ends lost 7 bases at V and 2 bases at J; junction bases unmatched: 7. The CDR3 region has the DNA TGCAGCGCCCTGGGACTAGCGGAGACCTACGAGCAGTACTTC. This translates into CSALGLAETYEQYF.

This clonotype came up many times. The chain has TRBV29-1 and TRBJ1-2; D not certain. This CDR3 is built from 9 residues. Trimming removed 3 bases from V and 7 bases from J, with 3 bases in between. The germline CDR1 and CDR2 sequences are SQVTM and ANQGSEA. In DNA form, the CDR3 reads TGCAGCGTTGATCCTGGCTACACCTTC. Amino acid sequence: CSVDPGYTF. Full variable domain (rest looked up from reference TRBV29-1 and TRBJ1-2): SAVISQKPSRDICQRGTSLTIQCQVDSQVTMMFWYRQQPGQSLTLIATANQGSEATYESGFVIDKFPISRPNLTFSTLTVSNMSPEDSSIYLCSVDPGYTFGSGTRLTVV.

This clonotype has at least ten counts. This sequence joins TRBV19 and TRBJ1-5; D is ambiguous. Trimming took off 3 bases at V and 9 bases at J, with 9 bases between the two ends. The CDR3 loop spans 12 amino acids. Germline V lookup: CDR1 LNHDA, CDR2 SQIVND (reference sequence). CDR3 DNA: TGTGCCAGTAGTATTAGTCTCCGGCCCCAGCATTTT. It is translated as CASSISLRPQHF. Full variable domain (rest looked up from reference TRBV19 and TRBJ1-5): DGGITQSPKYLFRKEGQNVTLSCEQNLNHDAMYWYRQDPGQGLRLIYYSQIVNDFQKGDIAEGYSVSREKKESFPLTVTSAQKNPTAFYLCASSISLRPQHFGDGTRLSIL.

A few counts support this clonotype. This sequence joins TRBV20-1 and TRBJ2-5, with 9 nucleotides matching TRBD2. The CDR3 sequence is 17 residues long. Trimming took 5 bases from V and 4 from J; bases not matched to a gene: 17. Germline CDR1 is DFQATT and CDR2 is SNEGSKA (reference sequence). Written as DNA, the CDR3 is TGCAGTGCTCCCATAGCGGGAGAGCCGCCCTGGCGAGAGACCCAGTACTTC. Its translation is CSAPIAGEPPWRETQYF.

This clonotype has a count of ten or more. The chain carries TRBV28 and TRBJ2-7; D is perhaps TRBD1 (5 bases). In germline, CDR1 is MDHEN, CDR2 SYDVKM. V was shortened by 5 bases and J by 0 bases, with 14 bases between the two germline ends. The CDR3 runs 15 residues. The CDR3 loop is CASSPLRAVSYEQYF. The DNA for the CDR3 is TGTGCCAGCAGTCCCCTCAGGGCGGTCTCCTACGAGCAGTACTTC.

This clonotype was seen many times. The chain links TRBV29-1 to TRBJ1-2; no clear D gene. The CDR3 consists of 15 residues. The V and J ends lost 8 bases and 2 bases respectively, with 21 bases between them. Germline V gives CDR1 SQVTM, CDR2 ANQGSEA. For the CDR3, the DNA is TGCAGCACATCGCGAGGTGCCGCGCTGAACTATGGCTACACCTTC. Protein product: CSTSRGAALNYGYTF.

In DNA, the CDR3 is TGTGCCAGCAGTTTTTGGGGAATTAAGAACACTGAAGCTTTCTTT. Its protein is CASSFWGIKNTEAFF. This chain uses TRBV28 with TRBJ1-1; D call uncertain. Germline-derived CDR1 and CDR2 are MDHEN and SYDVKM. The V gene lost 3 bases and the J gene lost 1 base, with 12 bases spanning the gap. The CDR3 spans 15 residues. The whole variable domain, filled in from reference TRBV28 and TRBJ1-1, reads DVKVTQSSRYLVKRTGEKVFLECVQDMDHENMFWYRQDPGLGLRLIYFSYDVKMKEKGDIPEGYSVSREKKERFSLILESASTNQTSMYLCASSFWGIKNTEAFFGQGTRLTVV.

The table lists this clonotype with many counts. The chain uses TRBV12-3 or TRBV12-4 and TRBJ2-7; the D is unclear. This CDR3 contains 13 residues. The ends were cut back, 3 bases at V and 2 bases at J, with 8 bases in the middle. CDR3 in DNA: TGTGCCAGCAGTTTCAACAGTCCCTACGAGCAGTACTTC. Amino acid sequence: CASSFNSPYEQYF.

This clonotype was picked up many times. V gene TRBV29-1 combines with J gene TRBJ2-3, with TRBD2 matching over 12 bases. With V trimmed by 7 bases and J by 4 bases, 9 bases remained unmatched. This CDR3 comprises 15 residues. Germline lookup yields CDR1 SQVTM and CDR2 ANQGSEA. CDR3 coding DNA: TGCAGCGCTAGGACTAGCGGGACCCCGGCAGATACGCAGTATTTT. Residues: CSARTSGTPADTQYF.

The table lists this clonotype with many counts. CDR3: CATSRGLLQNTEAFF. CDR3 DNA: TGTGCCACCAGCAGAGGTCTACTACAGAACACTGAAGCTTTCTTT. The rearrangement uses TRBV15 and TRBJ1-1, with no clear D. Germline values: CDR1 LNHNV, CDR2 YYDKDF (reference sequence). V was pared by 1 base and J by 1 base, with 10 bases between. This CDR3 is built from 15 residues.

There are many counts of this clonotype. The CDR3 loop is CASSLTPGQEDQETQYF. CDR3 bases: TGTGCCAGCAGCTTGACGCCGGGACAGGAAGACCAAGAGACCCAGTACTTC. The genes are TRBV5-4 and TRBJ2-5, with 8 positions matching TRBD1. The CDR3 has 17 residues. Per germline, CDR1 SGHNT and CDR2 YYREEE (reference sequence). Trimming cost V 1 base and J 0 bases; bases outside gene matches: 8.